These T cell receptor beta chains were read from a single sample in a study of OX40 agonist ivuxolimab in advanced cancers. Sequenced by immunoSEQ multiplex PCR; TCRdb stores in-frame clones only, minus some. This table holds approximately 50,000 clones, around four fifths found once. The source material was CD4+ or CD8+ T cells sorted from blood, sampled in a trial of the OX40 agonist ivuxolimab. The receptors stem from an adult with an advanced solid tumor such as melanoma, head and neck, liver or kidney cancer. The CDR3 runs from the conserved cysteine through the conserved F or W. A D gene is named only where the DNA matches it firmly. The size field is filled for only some rows; it gives once, few, many or a size class.

NA,TRBV2,TRBJ2-3,TRBD2,TGTGCCAGCAGTGCGGGACTAGCTTCCGATACGCAGTATTTT,CASSAGLASDTQYF
NA,TRBV5-6,TRBJ2-4,TRBD2,TGTGCCAGCAGCTCTGACGGGACTATTCGGGGAAACATTCAGTACTTC,CASSSDGTIRGNIQYF
NA,TRBV28,TRBJ1-5,NA,TGTGCCAGCACCCGGTTCGGGGACGGCAATCAGCCCCAGCATTTT,CASTRFGDGNQPQHF
NA,TRBV19,TRBJ1-2,NA,TGTGCCAGCACCTTGCGAAACTATGGCTACACCTTC,CASTLRNYGYTF
NA,TRBV2,TRBJ2-5,TRBD2,TGTGCCAGCAGTTCTACTAGCGGCCAAGAGACCCAGTACTTC,CASSSTSGQETQYF
NA,TRBV18,TRBJ1-3,TRBD1,TGTGCCAGCTCACAATTTCCGACAGGGTTCGGAAACACCATATATTTT,CASSQFPTGFGNTIYF
NA,TRBV9,TRBJ2-2,TRBD2,TGTGCCAGCAGCGTTTTTCCCGGGACTACCACCGGGGAGCTGTTTTTT,CASSVFPGTTTGELFF
once,TRBV10-3,TRBJ1-2,NA,TGTGCCATCAGTGATATGGACACAGACACCTACTATGGCTACACCTTC,CAISDMDTDTYYGYTF
NA,TRBV5-4,TRBJ2-5,NA,TGTGCCAGCAGCGTGGGACCACAAGAGACCCAGTACTTC,CASSVGPQETQYF
few,TRBV5-6,TRBJ1-2,NA,TGTGCCAGCAGCTCGTACGGGGGCTACACCTTC,CASSSYGGYTF
NA,TRBV6-6,TRBJ2-1,TRBD2,TGTGCCAGCAGTTACGCGCGGGGGGGCGGCAATGAGCAGTTCTTC,CASSYARGGGNEQFF
NA,TRBV6-4,TRBJ1-6,NA,TGTGCCAGCAGTGCAGTAATTCTGAATTCACCCCTCCACTTT,CASSAVILNSPLHF
NA,TRBV29-1,TRBJ1-3,TRBD1,TGCAGCGTGGGGACAGGCGTGGGAGGAAACACCATATATTTT,CSVGTGVGGNTIYF
once,TRBV19,TRBJ1-2,NA,TGTGCCAGTAGTATAGAGGGGCAGTACTATGGCTACACCTTC,CASSIEGQYYGYTF
NA,TRBV19,TRBJ1-5,NA,TGTGCCAGTAGAGGCGGCCAGGGGCACAGCAATCAGCCCCAGCATTTT,CASRGGQGHSNQPQHF
once,TRBV2,TRBJ1-2,NA,TGTGCCAGCAGGGACCTGACGGGGTCTAACTATGGCTACACCTTC,CASRDLTGSNYGYTF
NA,TRBV11-3,TRBJ2-7,TRBD1,TGTGCCAGCAGCCCCCAGGGGGACTCCTACGAGCAGTACTTC,CASSPQGDSYEQYF
NA,TRBV28,TRBJ1-1,TRBD1,TGTGCCAGCAGTTCACAGGGGCTGGGTAGGACTGAAGCTTTCTTT,CASSSQGLGRTEAFF
NA,TRBV7-3,TRBJ2-5,NA,TGTGCCAGCAGCTTATACCAAGAGACCCAGTACTTC,CASSLYQETQYF
few,TRBV2,TRBJ1-6,TRBD1,TGTGCCTCCTCAGGCGGACAGGGATCACCCCTCCACTTT,CASSGGQGSPLHF
NA,TRBV7-2,TRBJ2-1,NA,TGTGCCAGCAGCTCCCGGGCCTACAATGAGCAGTTCTTC,CASSSRAYNEQFF
NA,TRBV19,TRBJ1-2,TRBD1,TGTGCCAGCACAGGGACAGGGCTTGGCTACACCTTC,CASTGTGLGYTF
NA,TRBV27,TRBJ1-5,NA,TGTGCCAGCAGTTTAACCCGGTATAGCAATCAGCCCCAGCATTTT,CASSLTRYSNQPQHF
NA,TRBV6-1,TRBJ2-2,TRBD1,TGTGCCAGCGGGACAGGGGTAAACACCGGGGAGCTGTTTTTT,CASGTGVNTGELFF
NA,TRBV7-2,TRBJ2-1,TRBD2,TGTGCCAGCCGAGGGGGTTGGCGGGGGGCAGGCAATGAGCAGTTCTTC,CASRGGWRGAGNEQFF
NA,TRBV7-8,TRBJ1-1,TRBD1,TGTGCCAGCAGCTTCCCCTTCCCCGGGACAGATAAGAACACTGAAGCTTTCTTT,CASSFPFPGTDKNTEAFF
NA,TRBV20-1,TRBJ2-1,NA,TGCAGTGCTAGAGCGCCCGCAGGGCAGTTCTTC,CSARAPAGQFF
NA,TRBV7-2,TRBJ2-1,NA,TGTGCCAGCAGCTTCTGGAATGAGCAGTTCTTC,CASSFWNEQFF
NA,TRBV29-1,TRBJ2-3,TRBD1,TGCACCTACAGGGACAGGGATAGGACAGATACGCAGTATTTT,CTYRDRDRTDTQYF
NA,TRBV7-2,TRBJ2-5,TRBD2,TGTGCCAGCAGCTTAGGAAGACTAGCGGGGACCCAAGAGACCCAGTACTTC,CASSLGRLAGTQETQYF
few,TRBV5-6,TRBJ1-2,NA,TGTGCCAGCAGCTTGAAGCACAGGTCTGGCTACACCTTC,CASSLKHRSGYTF
NA,TRBV9,TRBJ2-1,TRBD2,TGTGCCAGCAGCGTCCAACTGGCGGGGGGCGGTCCCAATGAGCAGTTCTTC,CASSVQLAGGGPNEQFF
NA,TRBV4-2,TRBJ2-5,NA,TGTGCCAGCAGCCAAAACCGGGGACAAGAGACCCAGTACTTC,CASSQNRGQETQYF
NA,TRBV29-1,TRBJ1-4,NA,TGCAGCGTGGACGGGCCGGGGGAAAAACTGTTTTTT,CSVDGPGEKLFF
NA,TRBV5-1,TRBJ2-1,NA,TGCGCCAGCAGCTTACAGGACACCTACAATGAGCAGTTCTTC,CASSLQDTYNEQFF
NA,TRBV7-3,TRBJ2-3,NA,TGTGCCAGCAGTGTCTCCTCCACAGATACGCAGTATTTT,CASSVSSTDTQYF
few,TRBV5-5,TRBJ1-6,NA,TGTGCCAGCAGCTTGGAGGGACACCATAATTCACCCCTCCACTTT,CASSLEGHHNSPLHF
once,TRBV19,TRBJ2-1,NA,TGTGCCAGTAGTCCGGGACTCCCGCTTGGGAATGAGCAGTTCTTC,CASSPGLPLGNEQFF
NA,TRBV2,TRBJ2-3,NA,TGTGCCAGCAACCCTAGCACAGATACGCAGTATTTT,CASNPSTDTQYF
NA,TRBV6-6,TRBJ1-2,NA,TGTGCCAGCAGTTTAGATCCAGGAGGCTATGGCTACACCTTC,CASSLDPGGYGYTF
NA,TRBV19,TRBJ1-3,NA,TGTGCCAGTAGTATGTACGCGAGCTCTGGAAACACCATATATTTT,CASSMYASSGNTIYF
NA,TRBV30,TRBJ2-7,NA,TGTGCCTGGAGTATTACCAGCTACGAGCAGTACTTC,CAWSITSYEQYF
NA,TRBV2,TRBJ2-5,NA,TGTGCCAGCAGTGAAAGTGCTGGGTTTGAGACCCAGTACTTC,CASSESAGFETQYF
NA,TRBV5-4,TRBJ2-3,TRBD1,TGTGCCAGCAGCGCGGGACAGGGGGGAGATACGCAGTATTTT,CASSAGQGGDTQYF
NA,TRBV19,TRBJ1-2,NA,TGTGCCAGCCGCGGGGGTCCCTGGTTCTATGGCTACACCTTC,CASRGGPWFYGYTF
NA,TRBV13,TRBJ2-1,TRBD2,TGTGCCAGCAGCTTAATGTTAGCGGGGGGGTACAATGAGCAGTTCTTC,CASSLMLAGGYNEQFF
NA,TRBV27,TRBJ1-4,NA,TGTGCCAGCACTTCTTTCGTGGGAGAAAAACTGTTTTTT,CASTSFVGEKLFF
NA,TRBV10-3,TRBJ2-2,TRBD2,TGTGCCATCAGGATTAGCGGGAGTTTTACGAACACCGGGGAGCTGTTTTTT,CAIRISGSFTNTGELFF
NA,TRBV30,TRBJ2-5,NA,TGTGCCTGGAGTGTACTGGGCAGGGCAGGAGAGACCCAGTACTTC,CAWSVLGRAGETQYF
NA,TRBV30,TRBJ1-4,TRBD1,TGTGCCTGGAGCAGAAGGACAGGGGCCGGGAATGAAAAACTGTTTTTT,CAWSRRTGAGNEKLFF
NA,TRBV4-1,TRBJ1-4,NA,TGCGCCAGCAGCCTCTGGGGGACCGGGGCAACTAATGAAAAACTGTTTTTT,CASSLWGTGATNEKLFF
NA,TRBV5-1,TRBJ1-4,NA,TGCGCCAGCAGCCTACAGGGAAGGGGACATGAAAAACTGTTTTTT,CASSLQGRGHEKLFF
NA,TRBV14,TRBJ1-2,NA,TGTGCCAGCAGCCAAGTGGAGAACTATGGCTACACCTTC,CASSQVENYGYTF
NA,TRBV7-6,TRBJ2-3,NA,TGTGCCAGCAGCTTAGCGCCCGGCCTTAGCACAGATACGCAGTATTTT,CASSLAPGLSTDTQYF
NA,TRBV23-1,TRBJ2-1,NA,TGCGCCAGCAGTCAATGGGGCAGGGACGGGGACAATGAGCAGTTCTTC,CASSQWGRDGDNEQFF